The T cell receptor (beta chain) under discussion was sequenced for a study of T-cell memory formation after mild COVID-19. General study points: The finding that pre-infection memory included some responding clones suggested that cross-reactive memory joined.

Comments on this clonotype: Its antigen is unknown.

A 5'RACE reaction primed in the constant segment made cDNA libraries of TCR alpha and TCR beta, and these carried sample barcodes and UMIs. Each CDR3 protein gets one entry after TCRdb re-called the 5' RACE reads with MiXCR. Of 200,000 to 250,000 distinct CDR3 sequences in the sample, around 30% were seen once. This CDR3 is 15 amino acids long. V lost 4 bases and J lost 8; bases outside the gene matches: 7. Germline CDR1 LGHDT, CDR2 YNNKEL (reference sequence). The material sequenced was PBMCs or a T cell subset sorted from them (not recorded which). The V gene is TRBV3-1, the J gene TRBJ2-2, with TRBD2 identical over 10 bases. The clonotype originates from an adult woman who had mild COVID-19 (a few samples of this study predate the infection). Cell type and time point are not known. CDR3 DNA: TGTGCCAGCAGCCCCCGGACTAGCGGCGGTGGGGAGCTGTTTTTT. This encodes CASSPRTSGGGELFF.